The clone carrying this T cell receptor (beta chain) has more than one count but fewer than ten. In the original workflow: Counts of nucleated cells, estimated from reference gene primer amplification, were obtained. TCRdb's copy holds only in-frame clones and misses some; the assay was immunoSEQ multiplex PCR. V, J and clone size reflect that table, while D and trimming were determined from the DNA. The table lists fewer than 85,000 clones, approximately 80% of them singletons. This specimen comes from a study of blood T cell repertoires in COVID-19. V was clipped by 5 bases and J by 7 bases; unmatched bases: 6. The V gene's germline CDR1 is SGHTA and CDR2 FQGNSA. This CDR3 region has 15 residues.

The chain uses TRBV7-2 and TRBJ1-5; 12 bases map to TRBD1. This TCR was recovered from a woman aged 55 to 70 with acute or convalescent COVID-19. Sequenced: peripheral blood. Here the CDR3 reads CASSLGQGARQPQHF. In DNA form, the CDR3 reads TGTGCCAGCAGCCTGGGACAGGGGGCGCGGCAGCCCCAGCATTTT.